This TCR beta chain was recorded in a study of T-cell memory formation after mild COVID-19. For the study at large: Largely donor-specific TCR clusters were found. Study-wide findings and caveats: Cross-reactive memory seemingly joined, as some responding clones were found in pre-infection memory.

For this clonotype: The antigen remains unidentified.

5'RACE primed from the constant segment yielded TCR alpha and TCR beta cDNA libraries bearing sample barcodes and UMIs. MiXCR was run by TCRdb on the 5' RACE reads, yielding one entry per CDR3 protein. Of 190,000 or so distinct CDR3 sequences in the sample, around a fifth were seen once. Sequencing was performed on PBMCs or a T cell subset sorted from them (not recorded which). The receptor comes from an adult woman who had mild COVID-19 (a few samples of this study predate the infection). Cell type and time point are not known.

The CDR3 sequence is CSASSGGGSSYNEQFF. The CDR3 DNA reads TGCAGTGCTAGTTCTGGCGGGGGGTCGTCCTACAATGAGCAGTTCTTC. V gene TRBV20-1 combines with J gene TRBJ2-1; 8 nucleotides align to TRBD2. The junction had 8 bases not matched to a gene; V was cut back by 3 bases and J by 1 base. This CDR3 spans 16 amino acids. Germline loops: CDR1 DFQATT, CDR2 SNEGSKA (reference sequence).